Presented here are 25 T cell receptor beta chains from one specimen sequenced in a study of patients and donors after allogeneic stem cell transplantation (TCRdb year 2020). The protocol used for the library was RT-PCR. Sequencing was carried out with a NextSeq 550. TCRdb reprocessing: public reads trimmed at Q25 with fastp, clones called with MiXCR, in-frame beta chains kept. Rows merge per CDR3 protein into single entries with the most common DNA and genes. Present in this sample are under 95,000 distinct CDR3 sequences, around 5% of which were seen just once. The ten most abundant clones make up 2.6% of the sample. Sequenced: blood, either unsorted or a sorted T cell fraction (not recorded which). Receptors were obtained from a human donor who was either an allogeneic HSCT recipient or a stem cell or donor lymphocyte infusion donor (not recorded which). It is not recorded whose cells these are; they may come from a transplant donor.

J is TRBJ2-5 and V is TRBV29-1; TRBD2 matches 8 bases. The CDR3 covers 16 residues. V lost 0 bases, J lost 5 bases, and 11 bases stayed unmatched. The V gene's germline CDR1 is SQVTM and CDR2 ANQGSEA. The CDR3 bases are TGCAGCGTTGAAGAAGGCCGCGGGAGGCTGGGGGAGACCCAGTACTTC. Its protein product is CSVEEGRGRLGETQYF.

This clonotype was counted at least ten times. The rearrangement links TRBV3-1 to TRBJ2-2; 13 positions match TRBD2. CDR3 length equals 18 residues. From germline, CDR1 is LGHDT and CDR2 YNNKEL (reference sequence). Unmatched junction bases numbered 5, after V lost 0 bases and J lost 4 bases. The CDR3 DNA is TGTGCCAGCAGCCAAGATCCGGGACTAGCGGGATCCACCGGGGAGCTGTTTTTT. Its translation is CASSQDPGLAGSTGELFF.

The chain employs TRBV27 and TRBJ1-2; the match to TRBD1 covers 10 bases. Germline CDR1 MNHEY, CDR2 SMNVEV (reference sequence). V dropped 6 bases and J dropped 5; count of bases not matched to a gene: 6. The CDR3 loop spans 14 amino acids. For the CDR3, the DNA is TGTGCCAGCAGACGGGACAGGGGTTTATATGGCTACACCTTC. Translated, it gives CASRRDRGLYGYTF.

The chain carries TRBV9 and TRBJ1-6; D may be TRBD1 (6 bases). Trimming took 5 bases from V and 7 from J, leaving 16 bases between them. The CDR3 is 15 residues long. The germline V gene has CDR1 SGDLS and CDR2 YYNGEE. The CDR3 DNA sequence: TGTGCCAGCAGTGGCCTCGGACAGTTAAATTCACCCCTCCACTTT. Protein sequence: CASSGLGQLNSPLHF.

This clonotype was observed many times. V gene TRBV5-5 combines with J gene TRBJ2-3; D is undetermined. There are 13 residues in the CDR3. V was shortened by 1 base and J by 6 bases, with 9 bases between the two germline ends. Germline loops: CDR1 SGHKS, CDR2 YYEKEE (reference sequence). The CDR3 reads CASSLNSGDTQYF. The CDR3 DNA reads TGTGCCAGCAGCTTGAATTCCGGGGATACGCAGTATTTT.

Many counts were recorded for this clonotype. The chain employs TRBV6-2 or TRBV6-3 and TRBJ2-2; the match to TRBD2 covers 8 bases. Trimming removed 6 bases from V and 4 bases from J; junction bases left unmatched: 4. Germline CDR1 is MNHEY and CDR2 is SVGEGT. The CDR3 length is 14 residues. The CDR3 sequence: CASSREGSTGELFF. In DNA, the CDR3 is TGTGCCAGCAGCCGGGAGGGGAGCACCGGGGAGCTGTTTTTT.

This clonotype was counted many times. The chain recombines TRBV20-1 with TRBJ2-5; D gene uncertain. CDR3 length: 16 amino acids. Trimming shortened V by 4 bases and J by 3 bases, and 21 bases separated the two germline ends. CDR1 and CDR2 (germline): DFQATT, SNEGSKA (reference sequence). This chain's CDR3 is CSATSAQPLPEETQYF. The CDR3 DNA reads TGCAGTGCTACCTCAGCGCAGCCTCTGCCCGAAGAGACCCAGTACTTC.

This clonotype has a handful of counts. V gene TRBV18 combines with J gene TRBJ2-5; D possibly corresponds to TRBD1 (6 bases). The CDR3 has 16 amino acids. Germline V gives CDR1 KGHSH, CDR2 LQKENI. Between the trimmed V and J ends, which lost 2 bases and 1 base, there was a span of 14 bases. The CDR3 spells CASSPGGQGGQETQYF. CDR3 sequence (DNA): TGTGCCAGCTCACCAGGGGGCCAAGGGGGCCAAGAGACCCAGTACTTC.

This clonotype was detected many times. CDR3 nucleotides: TGTGCCAGCAGTCTCGACAGGGGGTCCGGGGAGCTGTTTTTT. The encoded protein is CASSLDRGSGELFF. The chain joins TRBV27 to TRBJ2-2; TRBD1 aligns across 9 bases. This CDR3 has 14 residues. V lost 5 bases and J lost 6; bases outside the gene matches: 4. Germline V lookup: CDR1 MNHEY, CDR2 SMNVEV (reference sequence).

This clonotype was recorded at least ten times. The V and J genes are TRBV28 and TRBJ1-2; D unresolved. Trimming took 10 bases from V and 7 from J, leaving 13 bases between them. Per germline, CDR1 MDHEN and CDR2 SYDVKM. This CDR3 spans 11 amino acids. The CDR3 protein is CAMSDRSGYTF. The CDR3 DNA follows: TGTGCCATGTCCGACCGTAGTGGCTACACCTTC.

This clonotype was observed many times. V gene TRBV11-3 combines with J gene TRBJ1-1, with unresolved D. Trimming stripped 0 bases from V and 7 bases from J, with 18 bases between. The CDR3 runs to 16 residues. Germline CDR1 is SGHNT and CDR2 is YENEEA. In DNA form, the CDR3 reads TGTGCCAGCAGCTTAGATCTATGGGAGGGAAGGGATGAAGCTTTCTTT. Protein: CASSLDLWEGRDEAFF.

This clonotype was recorded at least ten times. This chain links TRBV19 with TRBJ1-2; D gene uncertain. The V gene's germline CDR1 is LNHDA and CDR2 SQIVND (reference sequence). The germline V and J ends were trimmed by 5 bases and 8 bases, with 21 bases remaining between them. The CDR3 extends over 15 amino acids. For the CDR3, the DNA is TGTGCCAGTAGTTTCAGGTCTTCTCAGGCTTGGGGCTACACCTTC. It yields the protein CASSFRSSQAWGYTF.

This clonotype was counted many times. V usage is TRBV10-3 and J usage is TRBJ2-2, with D hard to call. This CDR3 comprises 12 residues. In germline, CDR1 is ENHRY, CDR2 SYGVKD. V lost 4 bases, J lost 8 bases, and 8 bases lay in between. CDR3 protein: CAISVPAGELFF. CDR3 DNA sequence: TGTGCCATCAGTGTACCCGCTGGGGAGCTGTTTTTT.

At least ten counts were recorded for this clonotype. This rearrangement joins TRBV14 to TRBJ2-1; 7 nucleotides align to TRBD2. The CDR3 runs 14 residues. The germline gives CDR1 SGHDN, CDR2 FVKESK. J gave up 4 bases and V 4 bases, and 4 bases lay outside the gene matches. CDR3 sequence (DNA): TGTGCCAGCAGCCCAGCGGGACTTTACAATGAGCAGTTCTTC. It codes for CASSPAGLYNEQFF.

This clonotype was recorded at least ten times. The chain has TRBV7-2 and TRBJ2-5; D is unclear. CDR1 SGHTA and CDR2 FQGNSA come from the germline V gene. The CDR3 spans 16 residues. V gave up 0 bases and J gave up 4 bases, with 15 bases separating them. The CDR3 here is CASSLALSVSPETQYF. Written as DNA, the CDR3 is TGTGCCAGCAGCTTAGCGTTGTCGGTTAGTCCAGAGACCCAGTACTTC.

This clonotype was counted at least ten times. At one end, the junction sequence differs from germline, possibly due to a read error. This chain connects TRBV6-2 or TRBV6-3 to TRBJ1-6; maybe TRBD1 (6 bases). CDR1 is MNHEY, CDR2 SVGEGT, per germline. The CDR3 is 15 amino acids. The CDR3 loop is CASSNSQGSFSPLHF. The CDR3 region has the DNA TGTGCCAGCAGTAACTCACAGGGTTCCTTCTCACCCCTCCACTTT.

The rearrangement joins TRBV7-9 to TRBJ2-3; D not resolved. The CDR3 extends over 11 amino acids. Germline V gene lookup returns CDR1 SEHNR and CDR2 FQNEAQ (reference sequence). V gave up 2 bases and J gave up 6 bases, with 3 bases separating them. In DNA, the CDR3 is TGTGCCAGCAGCTTAAAGGATACGCAGTATTTT. The encoded protein is CASSLKDTQYF.

This clonotype was picked up a small number of times. The rearrangement links TRBV3-1 to TRBJ2-7; unclear D gene. The V and J ends lost 5 bases and 5 bases respectively, with 13 bases between them. The V gene's germline CDR1 is LGHDT and CDR2 YNNKEL (reference sequence). This CDR3 spans 13 amino acids. CDR3 region: CASSDVSSDEQYF. As DNA, the CDR3 is TGTGCCAGCAGCGACGTCTCTAGTGACGAGCAGTACTTC.

V is TRBV11-3 and J is TRBJ2-3, with unresolved D. Germline V lookup: CDR1 SGHNT, CDR2 YENEEA. The ends were cut back, 5 bases at V and 6 bases at J, with 21 bases in the middle. This CDR3 contains 16 residues. Here the CDR3 DNA reads TGTGCCAGCAGCCGAAGGGCCAGGTCGTCGGCGGATACGCAGTATTTT. Its translation: CASSRRARSSADTQYF.

This clonotype was recorded many times. The chain couples TRBV12-3 or TRBV12-4 to TRBJ1-5, with 7 nucleotides matching TRBD1. V was clipped by 4 bases and J by 0 bases; unmatched bases: 12. This CDR3 comprises 18 residues. The chain's CDR3 is CASSSLGSTGSSNQPQHF. Here the CDR3 DNA reads TGTGCCAGCAGTTCCTTAGGGTCGACAGGGAGTAGCAATCAGCCCCAGCATTTT.

In its sample, this clonotype was seen a few times. The chain recombines TRBV20-1 with TRBJ2-5, with 8 nucleotides matching TRBD1. The germline CDR1 and CDR2 sequences are DFQATT and SNEGSKA (reference sequence). Germline trimming cut 1 base from V and 3 bases from J; bases unmatched to any gene: 1. This CDR3 comprises 13 residues. The CDR3 is CSARATGEETQYF. The CDR3 DNA reads as TGCAGTGCTAGAGCGACAGGGGAAGAGACCCAGTACTTC.

The chain combines TRBV20-1 with TRBJ2-5; no reliable D call. Trimming shortened V by 7 bases and J by 8 bases, and 20 bases separated the two germline ends. The CDR3 length is 13 residues. Germline V lookup: CDR1 DFQATT, CDR2 SNEGSKA (reference sequence). CDR3 coding DNA: TGCAGTGGCCAAGGGCCAGACCAGATCACCCAGTACTTC. It is translated as CSGQGPDQITQYF.

This clonotype has a count of ten or more. The J gene is TRBJ2-1, the V gene TRBV5-1; 12 bases agree with TRBD2. The germline CDR1 and CDR2 sequences are SGHRS and YFSETQ. The CDR3 spans 15 residues. The ends lost 4 bases at V and 7 bases at J; junction bases unmatched: 6. The CDR3 is CASSKTGTSGNEQFF. CDR3 bases: TGCGCCAGCAGCAAGACCGGGACTAGCGGGAATGAGCAGTTCTTC.

In DNA form, the CDR3 reads TGCGCCAGCAGCCCCCGGACAGCGAACACTGAAGCTTTCTTT. Amino acid sequence: CASSPRTANTEAFF. The V and J genes are TRBV5-1 and TRBJ1-1; tentatively, D is TRBD1 (6 bases). Germline V gene sequence: CDR1 SGHRS, CDR2 YFSETQ. V was shortened by 4 bases and J by 1 base, with 11 bases between the two germline ends. The CDR3 sequence is 14 residues long.

A few counts support this clonotype. The chain combines TRBV28 with TRBJ2-1, with TRBD2 matching 7 bases. The CDR3 consists of 15 residues. Germline values: CDR1 MDHEN, CDR2 SYDVKM. With V trimmed by 2 bases and J by 5 bases, 6 bases remained unmatched. The CDR3 region has the DNA TGTGCCAGCAGTTTAGGGTCTAGCGGCAACAATGAGCAGTTCTTC. The encoded protein is CASSLGSSGNNEQFF. The entire variable domain, with the rest obtained from reference TRBV28 and TRBJ2-1, is as follows: DVKVTQSSRYLVKRTGEKVFLECVQDMDHENMFWYRQDPGLGLRLIYFSYDVKMKEKGDIPEGYSVSREKKERFSLILESASTNQTSMYLCASSLGSSGNNEQFFGPGTRLTVL.